The 21 T cell receptor beta chains below all came from one sample that was sequenced in a study of control samples from healthy donors and cancer patients (dated by TCRdb to about 2020). The protocol used for the library was the immunoSEQ multiplex PCR assay. The source is immuneACCESS, and TCRdb retained only in-frame sequences with V and J called. Part of the clones is not carried over; for the studies checked, unresolved V genes explain less than half of this, and the remainder is unexplained. Present in this sample are approximately 100,000 clones, 75% to 90% of which were seen just once. The ten largest clones represent about 16% of the sample. Sequenced input: blood. The receptors stem from a woman between 45 and 60 years old in good health.

The V and J genes are TRBV19 and TRBJ2-7; D remains unclear. Looked up from germline, CDR1 is LNHDA and CDR2 is SQIVND (reference sequence). CDR3 size: 14 residues. The V gene lost 1 base and the J gene lost 2 bases, with 9 bases spanning the gap. The CDR3 loop is CASSIGSGTYEQYF. Here the CDR3 DNA reads TGTGCCAGTAGTATAGGGTCAGGAACCTACGAGCAGTACTTC.

V is TRBV25-1 and J is TRBJ1-2, with 7 nucleotides matching TRBD1. The germline CDR1 and CDR2 sequences are MGHDK and SYGVNS. CDR3 length: 17 amino acids. With 7 bases clipped from V and 0 bases from J, the junction kept 14 bases outside the gene matches. The CDR3 sequence is CASTGPGQENTNYGYTF. The CDR3 DNA reads as TGTGCCAGCACTGGACCCGGACAGGAGAACACTAACTATGGCTACACCTTC.

The genes are TRBV7-9 and TRBJ2-3, with TRBD1 identical over 9 bases. The CDR3 has 15 residues. J lost 2 bases, V lost 3 bases, and 3 bases had no gene match. In germline, CDR1 is SEHNR, CDR2 FQNEAQ (reference sequence). The DNA of the CDR3 is TGTGCCAGCAGCTTGGGACAGGGACTCACAGATACGCAGTATTTT. It is translated as CASSLGQGLTDTQYF.

J is TRBJ2-3 and V is TRBV3-1 (or the pseudogene TRBV3-2); no definite D call. The germline gives CDR1 LGHDT, CDR2 YNNKEL (reference sequence). The CDR3 has 15 amino acids. With 3 bases removed from V and 4 bases from J, the gap between germline ends came to 14 bases. Written as DNA, the CDR3 is TGTGCCAGCAGCCACTGGACGGGCCGGGCAGATACGCAGTATTTT. Translated, it gives CASSHWTGRADTQYF.

The rearrangement links TRBV5-1 to TRBJ2-6; 10 nucleotides align to TRBD1. V trimming: 5 bases; J trimming: 0 bases; junction bases outside the gene matches: 8. Germline CDR1 and CDR2: SGHRS and YFSETQ. The CDR3 has 18 amino acids. CDR3 bases: TGCGCCAGCAGGCGGGGACAGGGGTCGAACTCTGGGGCCAACGTCCTGACTTTC. It is translated as CASRRGQGSNSGANVLTF.

This clone was counted a single time. The genes are TRBV18 and TRBJ1-3, with TRBD1 identical over 7 bases. Germline CDR1 and CDR2: KGHSH and LQKENI. The CDR3 totals 16 residues. V was pared by 1 base and J by 4 bases, with 7 bases of the junction left unmatched. The DNA for the CDR3 is TGTGCCAGCTCACCACGTAATACAGGGGCAGGAAACACCATATATTTT. It encodes CASSPRNTGAGNTIYF.

The genes are TRBV19 and TRBJ1-4; D remains ambiguous. Trimming cost V 6 bases and J 0 bases, with 20 bases left between them. The CDR3 consists of 18 residues. The germline CDR1 and CDR2 sequences are LNHDA and SQIVND (reference sequence). CDR3 DNA sequence: TGTGCCAGTAGCGCCGGGATGAAATTACCCACAACTAATGAAAAACTGTTTTTT. This codes for CASSAGMKLPTTNEKLFF.

V and J are TRBV24-1 and TRBJ2-5; TRBD1 matches 7 bases. This CDR3 region has 15 residues. Looked up from germline, CDR1 is KGHDR and CDR2 is SFDVKD. Trimming at V came to 4 bases and at J to 5 bases, leaving 9 bases not matched to a gene. The CDR3 DNA reads as TGTGCCACCAGTGACCCAACAGGGGCCGAGGAGACCCAGTACTTC. Protein: CATSDPTGAEETQYF.

The chain links TRBV7-9 to TRBJ2-5; D gene ambiguous. This CDR3 comprises 14 residues. V dropped 2 bases and J dropped 2 bases, with 9 bases sitting between them. Germline V gene data show CDR1 as SEHNR and CDR2 as FQNEAQ (reference sequence). CDR3 sequence: CASSLRDGQETQYF. The CDR3 DNA reads as TGTGCCAGCAGCTTACGCGACGGTCAAGAGACCCAGTACTTC.

The V and J genes are TRBV2 and TRBJ1-4; TRBD1 aligns across 7 bases. CDR1 is SNHLY, CDR2 FYNNEI, per germline. The CDR3 length is 14 residues. The junction had 8 bases not matched to a gene; V was cut back by 6 bases and J by 7 bases. The CDR3 loop reads CASREQGKGEKLFF. As DNA, the CDR3 is TGTGCCAGCAGGGAACAGGGGAAGGGTGAAAAACTGTTTTTT.

The sample holds one count of this clone. Other DNA sequences in the sample encode the same CDR3. This chain uses TRBV5-1 with TRBJ2-2; 7 bases fit TRBD1. The J segment lost 0 bases and the V segment lost 4 bases, leaving 3 bases of the junction unmatched. This CDR3 comprises 15 residues. The germline CDR1 and CDR2 sequences are SGHRS and YFSETQ. CDR3 coding DNA: TGCGCCAGCAGCCCTGGGACAGCGAACACCGGGGAGCTGTTTTTT. Translation gives CASSPGTANTGELFF. Using reference TRBV5-1 and TRBJ2-2 for the parts outside the CDR3, the full variable domain is KAGVTQTPRYLIKTRGQQVTLSCSPISGHRSVSWYQQTPGQGLQFLFEYFSETQRNKGNFPGRFSGRQFSNSRSEMNVSTLELGDSALYLCASSPGTANTGELFFGEGSRLTVL.

V usage is TRBV13 and J usage is TRBJ1-6; a weak D match, TRBD1 (5 bases). The V end was cut by 4 bases, the J end by 6 bases, with 13 bases between. The CDR3 extends over 15 amino acids. CDR1 is PRHDT and CDR2 is FYEKMQ in the germline V gene (reference sequence). The CDR3 DNA reads as TGTGCCAGCAGCTCCCGGGGGGGTTTTAATTCACCCCTCCACTTT. This codes for CASSSRGGFNSPLHF.

CDR3 amino acids: CSVRMDPGSPLHF. CDR3 coding DNA: TGCAGCGTGAGAATGGACCCGGGTTCACCCCTCCACTTT. The chain is built from TRBV29-1 and TRBJ1-6, with D unresolved. There are 13 residues in the CDR3. The germline gives CDR1 SQVTM, CDR2 ANQGSEA. V was pared by 6 bases and J by 9 bases, with 15 bases between.

This clone has a single count. J is TRBJ1-5 and V is TRBV15, with D perhaps TRBD1 (5 bases). The germline CDR1 and CDR2 sequences are LNHNV and YYDKDF (reference sequence). Deletions cut 0 bases from V and 4 bases from J, with 10 bases between. The CDR3 is 15 residues long. The CDR3 nucleotides are TGTGCCACCAGCAGAGATTGGGGACCAAATCAGCCCCAGCATTTT. Translating gives CATSRDWGPNQPQHF.

This chain links TRBV5-6 with TRBJ2-7; no reliable D call. The CDR3 is 16 amino acids. Trimming cost V 0 bases and J 1 base, with 14 bases left between them. The germline CDR1 and CDR2 sequences are SGHDT and YYEEEE. The CDR3 region is CASSLDGGPGSYEQYF. CDR3 bases: TGTGCCAGCAGCTTGGACGGCGGACCCGGATCCTACGAGCAGTACTTC.

The chain employs TRBV5-4 and TRBJ2-3; 7 bases map to TRBD1. The ends lost 0 bases at V and 0 bases at J; junction bases unmatched: 4. The germline V gene encodes CDR1 SGHNT and CDR2 YYREEE (reference sequence). The CDR3 totals 16 residues. As DNA, the CDR3 is TGTGCCAGCAGCTTGGGAGGGGGCGCAAGCACAGATACGCAGTATTTT. Its protein is CASSLGGGASTDTQYF.

This rearrangement joins TRBV4-1 to TRBJ2-1; 12 nucleotides line up with TRBD2. The CDR3 loop spans 15 amino acids. V gave up 2 bases and J gave up 9 bases; unmatched junction bases: 5. CDR1 MGHRA and CDR2 YSYEKL come from the germline V gene. As DNA, the CDR3 is TGCGCCAGCAGCCAACTAGCGGGAGGGACCAGTGAGCAGTTCTTC. This sequence encodes CASSQLAGGTSEQFF.

The chain has TRBV7-2 and TRBJ1-2, with a possible D match to TRBD1 (6 bases). The length of the CDR3 is 14 residues. Germline V lookup: CDR1 SGHTA, CDR2 FQGNSA. The germline V and J ends were trimmed by 3 bases and 5 bases, with 13 bases remaining between them. The CDR3 nucleotides are TGTGCCAGCAGCTTGGGGGGGCGTATTTATGGCTACACCTTC. Translated: CASSLGGRIYGYTF.

The chain joins TRBV4-3 to TRBJ1-1; a weak D match, TRBD1 (5 bases). Trimming took off 2 bases at V and 1 base at J, with 8 bases between the two ends. This CDR3 has 14 amino acids. Germline CDR1 is LGHNA and CDR2 is YSLEER. The CDR3 coding sequence is TGCGCCAGCAGCCAATACAGGTGGAACACTGAAGCTTTCTTT. The encoded protein is CASSQYRWNTEAFF.

The chain links TRBV5-6 to TRBJ1-5, with D perhaps matching TRBD1 (6 bases). The CDR3 covers 15 residues. Trimming pared 4 bases from V and 7 bases from J, leaving 18 bases between. Germline V gene lookup returns CDR1 SGHDT and CDR2 YYEEEE. CDR3 protein: CASSPSWRGDQPQHF. The CDR3 DNA sequence: TGTGCCAGCAGCCCTTCGTGGAGGGGGGACCAGCCCCAGCATTTT.

The CDR3 DNA reads as TGTGCCTTTGGGACGTTTGAGACCCAGTACTTC. Translating gives CAFGTFETQYF. The genes are TRBV2 and TRBJ2-5; D may be TRBD1 or TRBD2 (5 bases each). The germline gives CDR1 SNHLY, CDR2 FYNNEI. The CDR3 loop spans 11 amino acids. V gave up 11 bases and J gave up 5 bases, with 12 bases separating them.